This entry is about one TCR beta chain. These data belong to a study of T cells in tuberculosis. TCR-alpha and TCR-beta chains were sequenced unpaired. Data came from immunoSEQ multiplex PCR; TCRdb stores just in-frame clones and leaves some out. The table has approximately 100,000 clones, approximately 91% seen once; the top ten hold less than 2.5%. V lost 0 bases to trimming and J lost 0 bases, with 16 bases between them. This CDR3 is built from 18 residues. Germline CDR1 SGHDT, CDR2 YYEEEE. Cells were sorted from thawed PBMC rested overnight and stained with GMM-loaded CD1B tetramer, viability dye and anti-CD3. CD1B tetramers were loaded with Rhodococcus equi-derived C32 glucose monomycolate. Tetramer-negative cells, 90,000 to 100,000 per donor, were also sorted.

Material for sequencing was CD1b-GMM tetramer-negative cells sorted from PBMCs. The chain is built from TRBV5-6 and TRBJ1-3, with D tentatively TRBD1 (5 bases). The sequence came from an adult woman with latent tuberculosis. The DNA for the CDR3 is TGTGCCAGCAGCTTGGGGGGGGGTGACGGTTACTCTGGAAACACCATATATTTT. This translates into CASSLGGGDGYSGNTIYF.